This T cell receptor beta chain originates from a study of blood T cell repertoires in COVID-19. In the study overall: Acute and convalescent COVID-19 samples came from the United States, Italy and Spain. T cells, B-cell-depleted T cells, or PBMCs provided the cDNA or gDNA that served as material.

This CDR3 has 14 residues. Unmatched junction bases numbered 5, after V lost 2 bases and J lost 4 bases. CDR1 and CDR2 (germline): SGDLS, YYNGEE. The table came from immunoSEQ multiplex PCR; TCRdb's copy has only in-frame clones and leaves some out. The table shows roughly 220,000 clones, with about 85% occurring only once. The TCR originated in a man aged 45 to 65 who had recovered from COVID-19. The material sequenced was peripheral blood. V and J are TRBV9 and TRBJ2-7, with 8 bases identical to TRBD2. CDR3 bases: TGTGCCAGCAGCGTCGGTACTAGCGGTTACGAGCAGTACTTC. Encoded protein: CASSVGTSGYEQYF.